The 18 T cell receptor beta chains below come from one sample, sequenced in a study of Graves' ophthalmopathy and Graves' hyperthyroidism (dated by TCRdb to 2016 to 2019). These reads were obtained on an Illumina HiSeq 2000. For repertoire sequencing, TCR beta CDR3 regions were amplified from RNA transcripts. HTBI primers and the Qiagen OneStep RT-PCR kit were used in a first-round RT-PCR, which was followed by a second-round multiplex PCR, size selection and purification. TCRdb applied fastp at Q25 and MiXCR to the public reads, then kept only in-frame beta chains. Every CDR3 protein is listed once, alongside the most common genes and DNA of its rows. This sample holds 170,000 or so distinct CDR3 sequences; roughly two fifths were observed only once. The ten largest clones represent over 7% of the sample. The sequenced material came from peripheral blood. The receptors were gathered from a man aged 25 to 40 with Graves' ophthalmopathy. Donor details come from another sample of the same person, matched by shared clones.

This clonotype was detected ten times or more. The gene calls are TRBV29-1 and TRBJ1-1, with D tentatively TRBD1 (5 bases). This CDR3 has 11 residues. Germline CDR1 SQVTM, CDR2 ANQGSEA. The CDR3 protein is CSHMGVTEAFF. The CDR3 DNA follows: TGCAGTCATATGGGGGTCACTGAAGCTTTCTTT.

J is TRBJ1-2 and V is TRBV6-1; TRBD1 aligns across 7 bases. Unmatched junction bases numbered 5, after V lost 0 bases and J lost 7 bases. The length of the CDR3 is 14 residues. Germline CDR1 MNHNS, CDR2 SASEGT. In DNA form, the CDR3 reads TGTGCCAGCAGTGAAGCGAGCGGACAGGCTGGCTACACCTTC. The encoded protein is CASSEASGQAGYTF.

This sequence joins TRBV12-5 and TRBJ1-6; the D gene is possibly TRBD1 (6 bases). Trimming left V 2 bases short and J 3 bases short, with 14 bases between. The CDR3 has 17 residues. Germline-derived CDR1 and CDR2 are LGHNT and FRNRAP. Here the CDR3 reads CASGLTLRDIYNSPLHF. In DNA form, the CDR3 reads TGTGCTAGTGGTTTGACCCTAAGGGACATCTATAATTCACCCCTCCACTTT.

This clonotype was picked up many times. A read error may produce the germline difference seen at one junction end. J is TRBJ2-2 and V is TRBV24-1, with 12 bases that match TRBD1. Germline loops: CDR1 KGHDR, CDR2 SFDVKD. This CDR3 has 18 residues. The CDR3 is CATSDTSGTGGVNGEPFF. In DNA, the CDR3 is TGTGCCACCAGTGATACCTCCGGGACAGGGGGCGTGAACGGGGAGCCGTTTTTT.

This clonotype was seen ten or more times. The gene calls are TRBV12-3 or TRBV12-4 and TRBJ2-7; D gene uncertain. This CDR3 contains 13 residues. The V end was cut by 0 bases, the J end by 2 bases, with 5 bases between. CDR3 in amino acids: CASSLAGTYEQYF. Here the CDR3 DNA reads TGTGCCAGCAGTTTAGCGGGTACCTACGAGCAGTACTTC.

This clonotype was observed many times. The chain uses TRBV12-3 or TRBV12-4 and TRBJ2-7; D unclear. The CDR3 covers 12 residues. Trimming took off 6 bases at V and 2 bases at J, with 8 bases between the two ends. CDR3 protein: CASRIQPYEQYF. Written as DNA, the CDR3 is TGTGCCAGCAGGATCCAGCCCTACGAGCAGTACTTC.

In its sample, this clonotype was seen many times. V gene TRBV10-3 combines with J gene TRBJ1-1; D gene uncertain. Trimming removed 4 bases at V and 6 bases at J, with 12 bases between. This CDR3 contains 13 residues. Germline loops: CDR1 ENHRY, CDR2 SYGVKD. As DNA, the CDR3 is TGTGCCATCAGTGTGGAGGGCCGGGCTGAAGCTTTCTTT. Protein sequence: CAISVEGRAEAFF.

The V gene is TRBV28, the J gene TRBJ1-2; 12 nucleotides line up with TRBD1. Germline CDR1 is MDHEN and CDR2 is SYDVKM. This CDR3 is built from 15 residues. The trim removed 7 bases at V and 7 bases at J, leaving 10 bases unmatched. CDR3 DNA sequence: TGTGCCAGCACCTTCGGGACAGGGGGCCTCGTTGGCTACACCTTC. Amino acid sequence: CASTFGTGGLVGYTF.

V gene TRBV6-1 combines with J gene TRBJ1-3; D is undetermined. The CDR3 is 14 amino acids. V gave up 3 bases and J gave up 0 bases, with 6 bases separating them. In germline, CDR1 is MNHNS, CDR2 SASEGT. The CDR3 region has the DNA TGTGCCAGCAGTGACGGTTACTCTGGAAACACCATATATTTT. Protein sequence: CASSDGYSGNTIYF.

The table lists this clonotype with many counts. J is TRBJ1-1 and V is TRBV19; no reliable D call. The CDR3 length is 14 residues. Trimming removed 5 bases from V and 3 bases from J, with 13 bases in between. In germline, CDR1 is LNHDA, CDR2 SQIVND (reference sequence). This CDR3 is CASSARGRDTEAFF. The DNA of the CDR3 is TGTGCCAGTAGTGCCCGTGGGCGGGACACTGAAGCTTTCTTT.

Here the CDR3 reads CASSFRGRGYGYTF. In DNA form, the CDR3 reads TGTGCCAGCAGTTTCAGGGGACGCGGCTATGGCTACACCTTC. J is TRBJ1-2 and V is TRBV12-3 or TRBV12-4; a possible D gene is TRBD1 (6 bases). Between the trimmed V and J ends, which lost 3 bases and 4 bases, there was a span of 12 bases. The CDR3 is made up of 14 amino acids.

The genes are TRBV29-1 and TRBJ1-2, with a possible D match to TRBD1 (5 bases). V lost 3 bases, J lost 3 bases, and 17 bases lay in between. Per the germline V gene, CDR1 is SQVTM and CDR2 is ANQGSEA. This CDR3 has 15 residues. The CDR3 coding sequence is TGCAGCGTTGAGCTTAGGGGCCCTGTGGACTATGGCTACACCTTC. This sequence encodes CSVELRGPVDYGYTF.

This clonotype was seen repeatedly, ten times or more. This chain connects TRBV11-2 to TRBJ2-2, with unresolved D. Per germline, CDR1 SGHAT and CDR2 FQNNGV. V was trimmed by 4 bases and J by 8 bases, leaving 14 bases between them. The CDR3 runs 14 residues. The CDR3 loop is CASSSLVTSGELFF. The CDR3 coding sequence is TGTGCCAGCAGCTCCCTCGTCACATCGGGGGAGCTGTTTTTT.

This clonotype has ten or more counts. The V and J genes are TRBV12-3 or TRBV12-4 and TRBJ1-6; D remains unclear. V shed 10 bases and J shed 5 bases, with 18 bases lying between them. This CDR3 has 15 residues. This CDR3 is CATRRAIDDNSPLHF. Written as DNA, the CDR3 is TGTGCCACCAGACGGGCCATTGATGATAATTCACCCCTCCACTTT.

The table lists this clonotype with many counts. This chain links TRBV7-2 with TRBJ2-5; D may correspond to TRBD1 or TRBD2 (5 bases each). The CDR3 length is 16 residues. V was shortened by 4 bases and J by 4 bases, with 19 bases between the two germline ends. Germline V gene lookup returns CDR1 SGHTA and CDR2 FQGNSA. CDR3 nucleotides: TGTGCCAGCAGCTCCCTGACCCTAGCAGGGCCAGAGACCCAGTACTTC. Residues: CASSSLTLAGPETQYF.

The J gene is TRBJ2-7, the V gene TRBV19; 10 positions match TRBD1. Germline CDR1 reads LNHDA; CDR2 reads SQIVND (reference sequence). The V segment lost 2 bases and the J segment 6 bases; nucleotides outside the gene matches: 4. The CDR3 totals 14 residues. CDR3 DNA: TGTGCCAGTAGTATATCGGGACAGGGGCCCGAGCAGTACTTC. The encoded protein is CASSISGQGPEQYF.

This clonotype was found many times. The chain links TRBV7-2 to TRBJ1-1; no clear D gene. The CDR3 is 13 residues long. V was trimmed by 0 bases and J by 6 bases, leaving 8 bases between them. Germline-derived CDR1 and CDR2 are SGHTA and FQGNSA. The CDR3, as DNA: TGTGCCAGCAGCTTAGCAGCAGACGCTGAAGCTTTCTTT. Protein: CASSLAADAEAFF.

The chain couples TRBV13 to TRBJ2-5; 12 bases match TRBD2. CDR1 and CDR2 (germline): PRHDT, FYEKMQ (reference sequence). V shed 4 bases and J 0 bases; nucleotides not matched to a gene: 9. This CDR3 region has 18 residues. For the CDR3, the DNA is TGTGCCAGCAGCTCCAGACTAGCGGGAGAGCTGTACCAAGAGACCCAGTACTTC. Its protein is CASSSRLAGELYQETQYF.